The subject of this entry is one T cell receptor beta chain. The sample originates from a study of blood T cell repertoires in COVID-19. CDR1 and CDR2 from the germline V gene are LNHDA and SQIVND (reference sequence). The CDR3 length is 17 residues. V dropped 5 bases and J dropped 0 bases, with 14 bases sitting between them. Sequencing used immunoSEQ multiplex PCR; TCRdb keeps in-frame clones, though not all of them. Of 120,000 or so clones in the sample, around two thirds were seen once. The TCR sequence derives from a woman aged 70-85 years with acute or convalescent COVID-19. The chain links TRBV19 to TRBJ2-6; maybe TRBD2 (6 bases). The source material was peripheral blood. The chain's CDR3 is CASSEGRWVSGANVLTF. CDR3 sequence (DNA): TGTGCCAGTAGTGAGGGGAGGTGGGTCTCTGGGGCCAACGTCCTGACTTTC.